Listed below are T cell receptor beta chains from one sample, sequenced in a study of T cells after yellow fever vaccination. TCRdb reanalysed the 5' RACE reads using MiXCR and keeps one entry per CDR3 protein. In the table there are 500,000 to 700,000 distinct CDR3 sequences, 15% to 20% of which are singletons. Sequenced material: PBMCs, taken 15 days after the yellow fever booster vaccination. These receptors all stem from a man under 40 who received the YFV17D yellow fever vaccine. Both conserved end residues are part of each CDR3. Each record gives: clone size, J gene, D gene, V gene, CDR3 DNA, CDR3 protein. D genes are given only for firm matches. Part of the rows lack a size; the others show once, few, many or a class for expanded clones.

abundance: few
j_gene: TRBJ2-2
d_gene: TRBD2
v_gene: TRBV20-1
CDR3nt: TGCAGTGCCCTCACAGCGGGAGCGGTTACCGGGGAGCTGTTTTTT
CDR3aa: CSALTAGAVTGELFF

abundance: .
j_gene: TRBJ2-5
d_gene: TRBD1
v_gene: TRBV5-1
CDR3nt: TGCGCCAGCAGCTTGGCCCCAGACAGGGCCCAGACCCAGTACTTC
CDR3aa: CASSLAPDRAQTQYF

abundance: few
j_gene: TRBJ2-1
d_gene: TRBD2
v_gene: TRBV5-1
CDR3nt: TGCGCCAGCAGTCCTGCGGGAGGACCCAATGAGCAGTTCTTC
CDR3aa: CASSPAGGPNEQFF

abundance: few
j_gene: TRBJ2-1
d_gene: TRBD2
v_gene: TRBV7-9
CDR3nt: TGTGCCAGCACCCTTGGGGGGACTAGCGGATACAATGAGCAGTTCTTC
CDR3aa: CASTLGGTSGYNEQFF

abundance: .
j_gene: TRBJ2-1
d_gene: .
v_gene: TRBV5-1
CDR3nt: TGCGCCAGCAGCCAGGTTCCCGGGATCGATGAGCAGTTCTTC
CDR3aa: CASSQVPGIDEQFF

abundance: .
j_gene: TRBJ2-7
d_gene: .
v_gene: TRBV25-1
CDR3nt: TGTGCCAGCAGTGAACGACAGGAGGGCGAGCAGTACTTC
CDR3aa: CASSERQEGEQYF

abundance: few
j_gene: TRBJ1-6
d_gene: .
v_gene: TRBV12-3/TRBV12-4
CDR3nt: TGTGCCAGCAGGGACGGATACGGGATTTCACCCCTCCACTTT
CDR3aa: CASRDGYGISPLHF

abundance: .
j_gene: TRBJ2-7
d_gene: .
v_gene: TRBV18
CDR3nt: TGTGCCAGCTCACCACCGGCTAGACAGGACATTTACGAGCAGTACTTC
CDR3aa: CASSPPARQDIYEQYF

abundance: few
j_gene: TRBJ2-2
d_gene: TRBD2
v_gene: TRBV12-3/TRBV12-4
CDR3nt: TGTGCCAGCAGTCCTTTTGGCGGGAGCACCGGGGAGCTGTTTTTT
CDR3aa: CASSPFGGSTGELFF

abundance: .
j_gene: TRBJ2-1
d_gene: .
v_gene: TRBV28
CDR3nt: TGTGCCAGCAGTTCCCCAGGCGGAGCCTCCTACAATGAGCAGTTCTTC
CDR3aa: CASSSPGGASYNEQFF

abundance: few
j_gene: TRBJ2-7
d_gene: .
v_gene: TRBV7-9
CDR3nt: TGTGCCAGCAGCCCTAAAGACTACGAGCAGTACTTC
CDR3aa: CASSPKDYEQYF

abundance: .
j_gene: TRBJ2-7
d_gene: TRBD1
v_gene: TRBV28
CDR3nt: TGTGCCAGCAGACCAACAGGGGCCCGGCAGTACTTC
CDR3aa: CASRPTGARQYF

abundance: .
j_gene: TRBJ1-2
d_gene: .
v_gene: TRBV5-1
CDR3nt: TGCGCCAGCAGCCTGGAGGGGACGGTCGGACTTAACTATGGCTACACCTTC
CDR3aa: CASSLEGTVGLNYGYTF

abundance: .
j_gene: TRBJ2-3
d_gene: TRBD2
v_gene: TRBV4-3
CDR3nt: TGCGCCAGCAGCCATACTAGCGGGACCACAGATACGCAGTATTTT
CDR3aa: CASSHTSGTTDTQYF

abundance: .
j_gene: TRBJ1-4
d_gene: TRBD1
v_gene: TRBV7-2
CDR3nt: TGTGCCAGCAGCTTAGGACAGGGGACGTCTAATGAAAAACTGTTTTTT
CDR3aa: CASSLGQGTSNEKLFF

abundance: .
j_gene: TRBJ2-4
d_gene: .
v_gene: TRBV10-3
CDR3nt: TGTGCCATCAGTGAGGGGGCGCGAGAGCACATTCAGTACTTC
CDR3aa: CAISEGAREHIQYF

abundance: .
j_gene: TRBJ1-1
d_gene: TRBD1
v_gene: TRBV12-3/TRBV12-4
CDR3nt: TGTGCCAGCAGTTTTGACTTGGGACAGGGAGCTTTCTTT
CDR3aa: CASSFDLGQGAFF